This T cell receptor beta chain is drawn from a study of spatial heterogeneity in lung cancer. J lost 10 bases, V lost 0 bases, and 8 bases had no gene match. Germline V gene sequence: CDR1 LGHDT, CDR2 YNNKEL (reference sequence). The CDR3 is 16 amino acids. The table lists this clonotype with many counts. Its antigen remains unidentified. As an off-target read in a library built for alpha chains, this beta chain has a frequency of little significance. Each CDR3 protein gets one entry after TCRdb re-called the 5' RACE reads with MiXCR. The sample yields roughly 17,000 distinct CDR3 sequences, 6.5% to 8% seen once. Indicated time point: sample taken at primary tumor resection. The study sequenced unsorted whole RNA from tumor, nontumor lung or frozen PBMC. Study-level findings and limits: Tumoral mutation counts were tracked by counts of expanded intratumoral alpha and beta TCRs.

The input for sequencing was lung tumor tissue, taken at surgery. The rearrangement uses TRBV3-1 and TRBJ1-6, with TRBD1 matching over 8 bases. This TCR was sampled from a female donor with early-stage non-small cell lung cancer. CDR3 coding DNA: TGTGCCAGCAGCCAAGATACAGGGGGAAGTTCCTCACCCCTCCACTTT. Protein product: CASSQDTGGSSSPLHF.